This T cell receptor beta chain was captured in a study of cytomegalovirus exposure and HLA in healthy donors (TCRdb year 2017). Concerning the study at large: In an earlier analysis of fewer than 750 of the donors, 276 Gb of sequence data and 95 million to 130 million unique TCR beta sequences from about 180 million T cells were reported. On average, about 240,000 unique TCR beta nucleotide sequences were sequenced per donor among about 400 genotyped donors of the cohort, with 15% to 20% of those sequences being non-productive. An earlier analysis of approximately 630 of the donors applied high-throughput TCR beta sequencing to assess whether each TCR beta V gene segment acted as functional or pseudogenic. Because of strong linkage in the cohort, four or five DR-DQ haplotypes were treated as single units for association and clustering. Donor age, sex, ethnicity and CMV serostatus were compiled together with the repertoire data. Class I and class II HLA loci were covered by the typing at four-digit resolution. In the later analysis, no new phenotypic data were used to find candidate immune exposures; instead, reliance was placed on TCR beta sequences and their occurrence across donors. Along with the roughly 700-subject first cohort, a separate validation cohort of over 90 different subjects was used. An early release covering 500 to 750 HLA-typed donors comprised roughly 300 gigabases of sequencing data and roughly 85 million unique TCR sequences. A later genetic analysis took genome-wide SNP genotypes for about 65% of the roughly 670 donors and used that subset as a discovery cohort. The study used immunosequencing to profile the T cell repertoires of approximately 640 subjects and linked those repertoires to cytomegalovirus serostatus. The aim of the study was to test whether cataloging public T cell receptors could identify signatures of past pathogen exposure. Every discovery cohort repertoire had been produced on one sequencing platform. Of the 398 genotyped donors, approximately 83% fell in the genetic ancestry cluster associated with self-reported Caucasian donors. Typing coverage differed by locus: A, B, C, DRB1 and DQB1 were typed in roughly 629-630 donors, DQA1 in around 500, DPA1 in around 580, and DPB1 in approximately 450. A later analysis re-analyzed previously published TCR beta repertoires from roughly 630 donors and added high-resolution HLA genotyping to study TCR occurrence patterns. The study combined high-throughput TCR immunosequencing, statistical association of individual TCRs with disease status, and machine learning to predict cytomegalovirus infection status.

In regard to this clone: Its antigen has not been determined. Nothing much larger sits one base from this clone, and base qualities are not available.

The cohort was made up of approximately 700 healthy bone marrow donors. At the time of sampling, all cohort members were nominally healthy, though unrecorded immune exposures were likely present. The donor was CMV seronegative and belonged to the group of 380 or so seronegative cohort members. A peripheral blood sample was provided by each donor, and peripheral blood mononuclear cells were used for TCR beta sequencing. The Qiagen DNeasy Blood Extraction Kit was used to extract genomic DNA from the blood cell samples. The CDR3 contains 14 residues, cysteine and phenylalanine counted. The entry retains the CDR3 DNA only, 42 bases that are in frame from base 1. Via the germline V gene, CDR1 is MNHNS and CDR2 SASEGT. V and J are truncated by 5 bases and 6 bases respectively, leaving an intervening sequence of 17 bases. The method was the immunoSEQ multiplex PCR assay. For the multiplex PCR, a mixture combining 60 forward primers for TCR Vbeta segments and 13 reverse primers for TCR Jbeta segments was used. A multiplex PCR assay on genomic DNA amplified the CDR3 region of rearranged TCR beta genes. The amplified TCR beta libraries were sequenced on the Illumina HiSeq System as 87-base-pair reads. Per the original workflow: Across the 670 or so repertoires, a later analysis counted tens of millions of unique TCR beta chains, 8.5 million to 12 million of which were shared by at least two donors. Raw reads were error-corrected and collapsed into unique sequences by a nearest-neighbor algorithm in which closely related sequences were merged to remove PCR and sequencing errors. V, D and J gene segments were assigned by aligning CDR3 sequences to IMGT reference sequences. Each retained sequence needed at least a six-nucleotide match to both a V gene segment and a J gene segment. Rearrangements were called productive when the CDR3 lacked stop codons and stayed in frame with V and J; all others were non-productive. CDR3 was defined according to IMGT convention as the region running from the second conserved V-encoded cysteine to the conserved J-encoded phenylalanine. The earlier analysis of about 500 of the donors excluded sequences that lacked an unambiguous match to a single V gene segment. An earlier analysis of fewer than 750 of the donors classified V segments as functional when productive rearrangements were above 56.7% and as segregating when the standard deviation between donors was above 5%. A statistical classification framework was built for diagnosing cytomegalovirus status from the catalog of TCR beta chain sequences. A later analysis assigned V and J genes by comparing TCR nucleotide sequences with IMGT/GENE-DB human TR gene sequences. In a later analysis, CDR3 sequences and most-parsimonious VDJ recombination scenarios were assigned using the TCRdist pipeline. In a later analysis, each TCR beta chain was defined by its CDR3 amino acid sequence together with its V-gene family, and reads lacking a unique V-gene family were excluded. As a way to deal with suspected cross-contamination and a sequencing artifact, a later analysis dropped roughly 620 nucleotide sequences that were highly shared and had low generation probability. In a later analysis, a clonal expansion index for each public chain was calculated from normalized within-repertoire ranks of inferred template counts. A later analysis computed generation probabilities with a VDJ recombination model fitted to out-of-frame rearrangements, and checked the results against IGoR. In a later analysis, hypergeometric tests were used to score TCR-TCR, TCR-HLA and TCR-CMV co-occurrence, with a repertoire-size bias correction applied to TCR pairs. To estimate false discovery rates, a later analysis permuted the HLA or CMV assignments 20 times. In a later analysis, co-occurring TCRs were grouped with DBSCAN, and TCRdist sequence similarity was added when clustering was performed within HLA-allele-positive subsets. Repertoires with fewer than 30,000 or more than 120,000 public chains, plus five repertoires with anomalous nucleotide sharing, were excluded from co-occurrence clustering. This is the immuneACCESS table as TCRdb keeps it, with only in-frame sequences that have V and J called. A part of the clones is gone; compared with another copy, unresolved V genes explain less than half, and the rest is unexplained. For V, J and clone size, that table is used; D and trimming come from the DNA. The table for this sample lists 95,000 to 150,000 clones; roughly 81% of them were counted only once. The top ten clonotypes cover 0.95% to 1.4% of the sample.

What the work shows at the level of the full study, not this receptor alone: In both the original and validation cohorts, the classifier was reported to diagnose cytomegalovirus status with high specificity and sensitivity. Several of the top co-occurrence clusters appeared to be linked to parvovirus B19, influenza, CMV and Epstein-Barr virus, according to a later analysis. A further reported finding was that TCR beta sequences accurately predicted the HLA-A and HLA-B alleles for most subjects in the first cohort. In a later analysis, HLA-associated TCR beta chains showed more clonal expansion and lower generation probabilities than non-associated chains that were equally common. Seventeen rarely observed V segments, including chromosome 9 orphons, were excluded from the earlier analysis of several hundred of the donors because counts were too low. A total of 150 to 200 TCR beta chains were listed by the study as associated with cytomegalovirus. A few of the identified cytomegalovirus-associated TCR beta chains were confirmed in vitro to be specific for cytomegalovirus antigens. Specific HLA alleles were associated with about 17,000 TCR beta sequences at a false discovery rate of 0.05 in a later analysis. According to the authors, the approach could potentially be generalized to other disease states and immunological phenotypes. The sequencing pipeline was judged likely to have produced a cluster of highly shared sequence variants as a technical artifact. CMV serostatus was the only immune exposure information available for the cohort. A later genetic analysis associated a missense DCLRE1C variant with V-gene and J-gene trimming of TCR beta chains, and an independent cohort replicated the association. Roughly uniform sequencing depth across donors was assumed in presence/absence analyses, although this assumption may not hold. This cohort had only TCR beta chains sequenced, and the lack of alpha or paired-chain data limited which features could be detected. In an earlier analysis of 587 of the donors, most TCR beta V segments appeared in productive rearrangements about 90% or about 30% of the time, broadly matching IMGT annotations. Some IMGT-functional V segments, including TRBV6-2 and TRBV6-3, could not be distinguished by the 87-base-pair reads and were therefore excluded. When HLA alleles, especially DR and DQ, strongly co-occurred, TCR associations were difficult to assign to individual alleles. Across donors, most TCR sequences were observed very rarely, whereas some public TCRs were present in many individuals. According to a later analysis, TCR association rates differed among HLA loci, with DRB1 alleles showing the most associated TCRs and HLA-C alleles showing the fewest. Because some donors lacked HLA typing at each locus, the association tests relied only on the typed subset. Most CMV-associated TCR beta chains appeared to be HLA-restricted in a later analysis, and the HLA associations seemed to be driven largely by CMV exposure. Linkage disequilibrium might explain the correlated functional status among segregating V segments, but an unknown experimental factor could not be ruled out. In a later genetic analysis, fewer N-insertions in productive TCRs were reported among donors in an Asian-associated ancestry cluster than the roughly 710-donor mean.

Input material: PBMCs. This TCR was sampled from a woman aged 25 to 39 in good health and CMV-seronegative. The rearrangement combines TRBV6-1 with TRBJ2-7; TRBD1 might be the D gene, on 6 matching bases. The CDR3 has the sequence CASSMIRGRGEQYF. The sequence in DNA is TGTGCCAGCAGTATGATCAGGGGACGCGGCGAGCAGTACTTC.